This T cell receptor beta chain was observed in a study of blood T cell repertoires in COVID-19. Overall study: Donors in the United States, Italy and Spain gave samples during acute or convalescent COVID-19. The analysed material was cDNA or gDNA that came from T cells, B-cell-depleted T cells, or PBMCs.

Original processing notes: Nucleated cell number was recorded as an estimate derived from reference gene primer amplification. Method: immunoSEQ multiplex PCR; TCRdb's copy keeps in-frame clones and lacks some. The V and J calls and the clone size are those of that table, but D and trimming were determined from the DNA. The profile covers approximately 310,000 clones, with around 87% appearing a single time and 1% taken by the ten largest. Sequencing was done on a sample of peripheral blood. The TCR originated in a man aged 50-59 years with active or convalescent COVID-19.

For the CDR3, the DNA is TGTGCCAGCAGTTCCCCTAGCGGGGGCCGAATCACTGAAGCTTTCTTT. Translation: CASSSPSGGRITEAFF. The gene calls are TRBV28 and TRBJ1-1, with D perhaps TRBD1 (6 bases). The CDR3 runs 16 residues. Germline V gene lookup returns CDR1 MDHEN and CDR2 SYDVKM. Trimming removed 4 bases from V and 4 bases from J, with 19 bases in between. The full variable domain, with the rest looked up from reference TRBV28 and TRBJ1-1, is DVKVTQSSRYLVKRTGEKVFLECVQDMDHENMFWYRQDPGLGLRLIYFSYDVKMKEKGDIPEGYSVSREKKERFSLILESASTNQTSMYLCASSSPSGGRITEAFFGQGTRLTVV.